The rows below give T cell receptor beta chains drawn from one sample of a study of blood T cell repertoires in COVID-19. Libraries were prepared by immunoSEQ multiplex PCR; TCRdb keeps only in-frame clonotypes and omits some of them. The repertoire holds about 200,000 clones, with about 86% as singletons. The sample consisted of peripheral blood. The receptors shown here come from a man in his sixties who had recovered from COVID-19. Both conserved end residues are trimmed from each CDR3. Fields, in order: V gene, J gene, CDR3 protein.

V: TRBV2
J: TRBJ2-1
CDR3: ASSERGTSVHEQF

V: TRBV7-2
J: TRBJ2-1
CDR3: ASSLAQAYNEQF

V: TRBV30
J: TRBJ1-2
CDR3: AWTGDYGYT

V: TRBV9
J: TRBJ2-1
CDR3: ASSVEQEWGNEQF

V: TRBV7-2
J: TRBJ2-3
CDR3: ASSLIRGRDTQY

V: TRBV5-1
J: TRBJ1-1
CDR3: ASSDSSKGMNTEAF

V: TRBV7-9
J: TRBJ1-6
CDR3: AYTRGQRNSPLH

V: TRBV5-4
J: TRBJ2-5
CDR3: ASSLIGGALETQY

V: TRBV7-2
J: TRBJ1-4
CDR3: ASSSDRVDEKLF

V: TRBV2
J: TRBJ2-5
CDR3: AILQGEMETQY

V: TRBV28
J: TRBJ2-1
CDR3: ASTRTDTNGEQF

V: TRBV5-1
J: TRBJ2-2
CDR3: ASSWITSGRAAGELF

V: TRBV28
J: TRBJ1-2
CDR3: ASSHTDSGYGYT

V: TRBV30
J: TRBJ1-5
CDR3: AWSQGGSEPQH

V: TRBV18
J: TRBJ2-1
CDR3: ASSPLRTGSSNEQF

V: TRBV19
J: TRBJ1-2
CDR3: ASTGTGLDYGYT

V: TRBV7-7
J: TRBJ2-1
CDR3: ASSPGLAYGNEQF

V: TRBV28
J: TRBJ2-7
CDR3: ASTGTGTIYEQY

V: TRBV9
J: TRBJ1-5
CDR3: ASSASGGVGGNQPQH

V: TRBV29-1
J: TRBJ1-1
CDR3: SVEGGPLGYRGTEAF

V: TRBV2
J: TRBJ2-1
CDR3: ASSEEVAGGPRNEQF

V: TRBV7-2
J: TRBJ1-5
CDR3: ASSYRGGGNQPQH

V: TRBV27
J: TRBJ1-5
CDR3: ASSTWTGLGNQPQH

V: TRBV3-1/TRBV3-2
J: TRBJ2-5
CDR3: ASSQGPGGGETQY

V: TRBV9
J: TRBJ2-1
CDR3: ASSVAASSYNEQF

V: TRBV14
J: TRBJ2-6
CDR3: ASAKGDRRVSGANVLT

V: TRBV24-1
J: TRBJ2-1
CDR3: ATSDLLAGEQF

V: TRBV30
J: TRBJ2-5
CDR3: AWQGSNQETQY

V: TRBV5-3
J: TRBJ2-1
CDR3: ARSHSPLADSSYNEQF

V: TRBV5-4
J: TRBJ2-1
CDR3: ASSTRTSGSYEQF

V: TRBV19
J: TRBJ2-3
CDR3: ASSRGGGPDTQY

V: TRBV5-4
J: TRBJ2-2
CDR3: ASSQRGKDTGELF

V: TRBV7-9
J: TRBJ2-5
CDR3: ASSLVSGGRKTQY

V: TRBV7-9
J: TRBJ2-3
CDR3: ASRGTSGRAGDTQY

V: TRBV6-1
J: TRBJ1-1
CDR3: ASSEGSVDTEAF

V: TRBV24-1
J: TRBJ2-5
CDR3: ATSDMGQGWETQY

V: TRBV30
J: TRBJ1-2
CDR3: AWSGPGQGYGYT

V: TRBV2
J: TRBJ2-7
CDR3: ASSESGTRYEQY

V: TRBV25-1
J: TRBJ2-2
CDR3: ASSGQGGTGELF

V: TRBV28
J: TRBJ2-2
CDR3: ASSDQASGRSGTGELF

V: TRBV9
J: TRBJ1-2
CDR3: ASSSSGQGHYGYT

V: TRBV5-1
J: TRBJ1-5
CDR3: ASRQTTGYEQPQH

V: TRBV27
J: TRBJ1-6
CDR3: ASRGGAGYNSPLH